A selection of T cell receptor beta chains follows, all from one sample in a study of CD8 T cells in ankylosing spondylitis. TCRdb re-called the 5' RACE reads through MiXCR, storing one row per CDR3 protein. Among about 160,000 distinct CDR3 sequences, approximately 20% were seen once, and the ten largest hold around 7.6%. The sequenced sample was blood, either unsorted or a sorted T cell fraction (not recorded which). The receptors originated from a male donor with ankylosing spondylitis or in good health (not recorded which). The CDR3 runs from the conserved cysteine through the conserved F or W. The order of the fields is V gene, J gene, D gene, clone size, CDR3 protein, CDR3 DNA. D genes are given only for firm matches. A clone size is listed for some rows: how often the clone was seen (once, few, many), or a class if it is expanded.

TRBV6-1	TRBJ2-3	.	.	CATTQGFGTDTQYF	TGTGCCACCACCCAGGGTTTTGGCACAGATACGCAGTATTTT
TRBV20-1	TRBJ2-1	.	.	CSAPLPYNEQFF	TGCAGTGCCCCGCTTCCCTACAATGAGCAGTTCTTC
TRBV28	TRBJ1-5	TRBD1	.	CATGRPGTGGQPQHF	TGTGCCACAGGGAGGCCCGGTACAGGGGGTCAGCCCCAGCATTTT
TRBV24-1	TRBJ2-2	.	many	CATRTADTGELFF	TGTGCCACCCGGACAGCGGACACCGGGGAGCTGTTTTTT
TRBV19	TRBJ2-7	.	few	CASSIADGSVSYEQYF	TGTGCCAGTAGTATTGCGGACGGGAGCGTTTCCTACGAGCAGTACTTC
TRBV20-1	TRBJ2-2	TRBD2	.	CSARSLAGGRSAGELFF	TGCAGTGCTAGAAGCCTAGCGGGAGGACGCAGCGCCGGGGAGCTGTTTTTT
TRBV5-1	TRBJ2-1	TRBD2	.	CASGGTSGRDEQFF	TGCGCCAGCGGCGGGACTAGCGGGAGAGATGAGCAGTTCTTC
TRBV6-5	TRBJ1-1	TRBD1	few	CASSYQGDTEAFF	TGTGCCAGCAGTTACCAGGGGGACACTGAAGCTTTCTTT
TRBV20-1	TRBJ2-1	TRBD2	many	CRPIPLAGVDEQFF	TGCAGGCCCATCCCCCTAGCGGGAGTGGATGAGCAGTTCTTC
TRBV20-1	TRBJ2-5	.	.	CSAARGASQETQYF	TGCAGTGCTGCCCGGGGCGCGTCACAAGAGACCCAGTACTTC
TRBV2	TRBJ2-1	TRBD1	few	CASRTDRGSYNEQFF	TGTGCCAGCCGGACCGACAGGGGCTCCTACAATGAGCAGTTCTTC
TRBV28	TRBJ1-5	TRBD1	.	CALGTGNQPQHF	TGTGCCCTCGGGACAGGGAATCAGCCCCAGCATTTT
TRBV6-1	TRBJ2-6	.	many	CASSLRGGSGANVLTF	TGTGCCAGCAGTCTTAGAGGGGGTTCTGGGGCCAACGTCCTGACTTTC
TRBV5-6	TRBJ2-6	.	few	CASSRSGANVLTF	TGTGCCAGCAGCAGATCTGGGGCCAACGTCCTGACTTTC
TRBV4-2	TRBJ2-2	TRBD1	.	CASRRDRPTGELFF	TGTGCCAGCAGACGGGACAGGCCCACCGGGGAGCTGTTTTTT
TRBV13	TRBJ2-2	TRBD2	.	CASSLTSGKSAGELFF	TGTGCCAGCAGCTTAACTAGCGGGAAAAGTGCCGGGGAGCTGTTTTTT
TRBV12-3/TRBV12-4	TRBJ1-3	TRBD1	many	CASSFGTANSGNTIYF	TGTGCCAGCAGTTTTGGGACAGCTAACTCTGGAAACACCATATATTTT
TRBV24-1	TRBJ1-1	.	few	CATSDSRGGDTEAFF	TGTGCCACCAGTGATAGTAGGGGGGGCGACACTGAAGCTTTCTTT
TRBV10-2	TRBJ1-6	TRBD1	many	CASSERQGGSPLHF	TGCGCCAGCAGTGAAAGACAGGGGGGATCACCCCTCCACTTT
TRBV29-1	TRBJ2-3	.	.	CSVVWVGTDTQYF	TGCAGCGTTGTTTGGGTAGGCACAGATACGCAGTATTTT
TRBV4-1	TRBJ2-2	TRBD1	many	CASSQGSGGHTGELFF	TGCGCCAGCAGCCAAGGGTCAGGGGGCCACACCGGGGAGCTGTTTTTT
TRBV5-1	TRBJ2-2	.	many	CASSLGHTGELFF	TGCGCCAGCAGCTTGGGACACACCGGGGAGCTGTTTTTT
TRBV7-8	TRBJ2-1	TRBD2	many	CASSSLLAAHKFF	TGTGCCAGCAGCAGCTTACTAGCGGCCCATAAGTTCTTC
TRBV20-1	TRBJ2-7	TRBD2	many	CSARDGTSGSYEQYF	TGCAGTGCTAGAGATGGAACTAGCGGCTCCTACGAGCAGTACTTC
TRBV11-3	TRBJ2-3	.	.	CASSSAAASTDTQYF	TGTGCCAGCTCCTCCGCCGCGGCTAGCACAGATACGCAGTATTTT
TRBV20-1	TRBJ2-5	TRBD2	many	CSAIRREKPETQYF	TGCAGTGCTATCCGGCGGGAGAAACCAGAGACCCAGTACTTC
TRBV28	TRBJ2-1	.	.	CASSFFGLEHEQFF	TGTGCCAGCAGTTTTTTCGGCCTAGAACATGAGCAGTTCTTC
TRBV20-1	TRBJ1-1	TRBD1	many	CSADDRVMNTEAFF	TGCAGTGCTGACGACAGGGTGATGAACACTGAAGCTTTCTTT
TRBV5-1	TRBJ1-1	TRBD1	many	CASSTSDRVQNTEAFF	TGCGCCAGCAGCACCAGTGACAGGGTGCAGAACACTGAAGCTTTCTTT
TRBV20-1	TRBJ2-2	TRBD2	many	CSATLGGTSSGELFF	TGCAGTGCTACCCTGGGCGGGACTAGCTCCGGGGAGCTGTTTTTT
TRBV20-1	TRBJ1-2	TRBD1	many	CSAPSGTQGVVYGYTF	TGCAGTGCTCCCTCCGGGACCCAGGGGGTTGTCTATGGCTACACCTTC
TRBV5-4	TRBJ1-1	.	many	CASSRQALNTEAFF	TGTGCCAGCAGCCGACAGGCTTTGAACACTGAAGCTTTCTTT
TRBV7-6	TRBJ1-5	.	many	CASSWGPEGSGQPQHF	TGTGCCAGCAGCTGGGGCCCGGAGGGCTCTGGGCAGCCCCAGCATTTT
TRBV9	TRBJ2-1	TRBD1	.	CASSPGGQGQYNEQFF	TGTGCCAGCAGCCCCGGAGGACAGGGCCAGTACAATGAGCAGTTCTTC
TRBV2	TRBJ2-5	.	few	CASKRPGETQYF	TGTGCCAGCAAGCGACCGGGAGAGACCCAGTACTTC
TRBV20-1	TRBJ1-5	TRBD1	few	CSARTPGQGAQPQHF	TGCAGTGCTAGGACACCGGGACAGGGGGCTCAGCCCCAGCATTTT
TRBV27	TRBJ2-1	TRBD2	few	CASSSTGTSGRSYNEQFF	TGTGCCAGCAGTTCGACCGGGACTAGCGGGAGGTCTTACAATGAGCAGTTCTTC
TRBV6-1	TRBJ1-5	.	many	CASRTSGDSQPQHF	TGTGCCAGCAGGACCTCAGGGGATAGTCAGCCCCAGCATTTT
TRBV27	TRBJ1-2	.	few	CASSFAPDRGYTF	TGTGCCAGCAGTTTCGCCCCGGACAGAGGCTACACCTTC
TRBV24-1	TRBJ1-5	.	many	CATSTWTNNQPQHF	TGTGCCACCTCAACCTGGACAAATAATCAGCCCCAGCATTTT
TRBV3-1	TRBJ1-2	.	few	CASSQGEGDYGYTF	TGTGCCAGCAGCCAAGGTGAAGGGGACTATGGCTACACCTTC
TRBV11-3	TRBJ2-2	.	.	CASSKGPPEATGELFF	TGTGCCAGCAGCAAGGGACCCCCGGAAGCCACCGGGGAGCTGTTTTTT
TRBV7-8	TRBJ2-7	.	few	CASSLLGVAHEQYF	TGTGCCAGCAGCTTACTGGGGGTCGCCCACGAGCAGTACTTC
TRBV10-3	TRBJ2-2	.	many	CAIRSGTAATGELFF	TGTGCCATCAGGAGCGGGACAGCCGCCACCGGGGAGCTGTTTTTT
TRBV12-3/TRBV12-4	TRBJ2-3	TRBD2	.	CASTLSGSTADTQYF	TGTGCCAGCACCCTGAGCGGGAGTACCGCAGATACGCAGTATTTT
TRBV20-1	TRBJ1-6	.	many	CSASDESSYNSPLHF	TGCAGTGCCTCCGACGAGTCCTCTTATAATTCACCCCTCCACTTT
TRBV2	TRBJ1-3	.	.	CASRGRNSGNTIYF	TGTGCCAGCAGGGGAAGGAACTCTGGAAACACCATATATTTT
TRBV20-1	TRBJ1-4	.	.	CSASPGFDEKLFF	TGCAGTGCTAGTCCAGGGTTTGATGAAAAACTGTTTTTT
TRBV20-1	TRBJ2-5	TRBD2	many	CSASLAGGRKTQYF	TGCAGTGCTAGCTTAGCGGGAGGGAGGAAGACCCAGTACTTC